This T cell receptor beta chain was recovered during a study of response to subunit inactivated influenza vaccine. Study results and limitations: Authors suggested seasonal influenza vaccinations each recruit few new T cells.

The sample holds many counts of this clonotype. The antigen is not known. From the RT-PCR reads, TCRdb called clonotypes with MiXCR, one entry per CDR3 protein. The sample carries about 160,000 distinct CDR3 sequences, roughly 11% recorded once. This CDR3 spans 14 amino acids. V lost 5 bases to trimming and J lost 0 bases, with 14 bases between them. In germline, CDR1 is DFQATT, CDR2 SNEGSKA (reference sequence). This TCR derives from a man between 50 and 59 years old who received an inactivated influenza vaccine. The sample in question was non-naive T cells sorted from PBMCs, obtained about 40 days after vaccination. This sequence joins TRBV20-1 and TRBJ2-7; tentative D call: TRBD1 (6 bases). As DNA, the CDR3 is TGCAGTGCTCACGACCAGGGGCGCTCCTACGAGCAGTACTTC. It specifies CSAHDQGRSYEQYF.